This T cell receptor beta chain was found in a study of shared clonotypes between healthy human individuals (dated by TCRdb to between 2020 and 2021). About the study as a whole: The cohort included a few men and a couple of women between 18 and 49 years of age. The study deeply sequenced blood TCR repertoires of five healthy adults to estimate repertoire size and the extent of clonotype sharing between individuals. To increase sequencing depth and limit assay-specific biases, TCR repertoire library preparation and sequencing were carried out by different laboratories using diverse techniques. Between about 0.9 and 8.9 billion PBMCs per donor were obtained by leukapheresis.

A remark on this clone: Its specific antigen is unknown. Nothing much larger sits one base from this clone, and base qualities are not available.

Study-wide conclusions, independent of this receptor: Sampling was limited to blood, and TCR repertoires in tissue likely differ from TCR repertoires in blood. The genetic and exposure-history diversity represented was limited by the small number of donors. Based on pairwise subsampling, the degree of clonotype sharing among donors was expected to be affected by sequencing depth.

The CDR3 goes from the cysteine to the phenylalanine over 13 residues. Left in the record is the CDR3 DNA by itself, 39 bases read in frame from the first base. V lost 0 bases and J lost 5 bases; the stretch between them is 7 bases long. CDR1 and CDR2 are read off the germline V gene as KGHSH and LQKENI. Using the deep immunoSEQ assay, TCR CDR3 regions were amplified from genomic DNA by multiplex PCR. For each cell subset, the extracted genomic DNA was distributed evenly across all wells of several immunoSEQ 96-well plates, and each plate served as one replicate. For unsorted PBMC, each replicate PCR was loaded with roughly 330 ng genomic DNA, equivalent to some 27,000 T cell genomes. Ten immunoSEQ deep assay plates were used to sequence the unsorted PBMC genomic DNA. The purified libraries were quantified using a Qubit 3.0 fluorometer, sized with a Bioanalyzer 2100, and then quantified again using the KAPA Library Quantification kit. Every immunoSEQ 96-well plate was sequenced on a separate single-read 150-cycle Illumina NextSeq 550 flow cell. On the study's bioinformatics: Because only junctional sequences without quality scores were contained in the immunoSEQ output, filtering matching that applied to full-length reads could not be performed. To assign V/J genes and CDR3, sequences were annotated using PyIR, a Python wrapper for IgBLAST v1.9, with IMGT germline references. Any read was removed if the V/J assignment was weak (E-value above 1e-6), the CDR3 was missing, or the read contained stop codons, out-of-frame junctions, or ambiguous translated residues. V3J clonotypes were defined as sequences sharing an identical inferred V gene, J gene, and CDR3 amino acid sequence. To compute the percentage overlap between repertoires, the number of shared unique clonotypes was divided by the size of the smaller repertoire. Repertoire richness was assessed with RTK rarefaction, the Chao1 estimator, and Recon v2.1 estimates of unobserved clonotypes. The source is immuneACCESS, and TCRdb retained only in-frame sequences with V and J called. Part of the clones is not carried over; for the studies checked, unresolved V genes explain less than half of this, and the remainder is unexplained. V and J calls and clone size are those listed in that table; D and trimming were worked out from the DNA. In this sample the table shows around 510,000 clones, roughly 79% of which occur a single time. Approximately 12% of the sample is held by the ten biggest clonotypes.

The donors were healthy, HIV-negative adults with no recently reported acute infections or vaccinations. All donors were Caucasian adults living in Nashville, Tennessee, USA. In the unsorted samples, tens of millions of PBMCs were counted, and genomic DNA was extracted using the QIAamp DNA Blood Mini kit. Blood was obtained by leukapheresis, after which PBMCs were separated by Ficoll-Histopaque density gradient centrifugation and cryopreserved in liquid nitrogen vapor phase. The rearranged chain carries TRBV18 and TRBJ2-5; the D gene could be either TRBD1 or TRBD2, each agreeing at 5 bases. The TCR comes from a woman between 40 and 55 years old in good health. Some clones in this sample may be carry-over from other donors' samples. Source material: PBMCs. The DNA sequence follows: TGTGCCAGCTCACCACCCGGGGCCGAGACCCAGTACTTC. Its amino acids are CASSPPGAETQYF.